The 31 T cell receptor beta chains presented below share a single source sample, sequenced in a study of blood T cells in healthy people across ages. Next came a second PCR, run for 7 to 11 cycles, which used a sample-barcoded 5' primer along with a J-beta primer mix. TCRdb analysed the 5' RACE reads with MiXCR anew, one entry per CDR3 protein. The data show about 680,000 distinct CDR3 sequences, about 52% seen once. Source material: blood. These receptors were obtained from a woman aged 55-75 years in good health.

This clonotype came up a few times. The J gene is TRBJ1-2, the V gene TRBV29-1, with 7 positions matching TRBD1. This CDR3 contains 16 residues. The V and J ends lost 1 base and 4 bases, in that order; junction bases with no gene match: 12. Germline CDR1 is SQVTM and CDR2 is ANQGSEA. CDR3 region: CSVEGEQGVVGYGYTF. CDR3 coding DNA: TGCAGCGTTGAAGGGGAGCAGGGGGTAGTTGGCTATGGCTACACCTTC. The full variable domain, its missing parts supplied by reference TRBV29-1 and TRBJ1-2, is SAVISQKPSRDICQRGTSLTIQCQVDSQVTMMFWYRQQPGQSLTLIATANQGSEATYESGFVIDKFPISRPNLTFSTLTVSNMSPEDSSIYLCSVEGEQGVVGYGYTFGSGTRLTVV.

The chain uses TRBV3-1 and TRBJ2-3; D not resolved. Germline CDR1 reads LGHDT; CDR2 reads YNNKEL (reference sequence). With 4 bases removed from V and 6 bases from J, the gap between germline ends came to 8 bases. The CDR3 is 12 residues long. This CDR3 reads CASSRPSDTQYF. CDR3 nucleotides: TGTGCCAGCAGCCGTCCGTCGGATACGCAGTATTTT.

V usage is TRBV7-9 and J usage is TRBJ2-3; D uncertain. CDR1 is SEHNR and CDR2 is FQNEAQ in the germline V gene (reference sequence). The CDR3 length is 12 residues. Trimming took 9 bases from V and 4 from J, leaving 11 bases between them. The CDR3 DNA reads TGTGCCAGAGTAGCCCTATCAGATACGCAGTATTTT. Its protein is CARVALSDTQYF.

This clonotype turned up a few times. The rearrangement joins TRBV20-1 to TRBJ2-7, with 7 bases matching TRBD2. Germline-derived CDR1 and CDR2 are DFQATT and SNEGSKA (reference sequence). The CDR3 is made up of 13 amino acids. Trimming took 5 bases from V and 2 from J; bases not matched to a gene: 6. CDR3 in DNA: TGCAGTGCTCTCATAGCGGGCCCCTACGAGCAGTACTTC. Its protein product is CSALIAGPYEQYF.

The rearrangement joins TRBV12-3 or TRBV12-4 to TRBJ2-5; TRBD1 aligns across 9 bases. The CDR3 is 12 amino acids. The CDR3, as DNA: TGTGCTAGTGACAGGGGGTATTCTGAGCAGTACTTC. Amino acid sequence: CASDRGYSEQYF.

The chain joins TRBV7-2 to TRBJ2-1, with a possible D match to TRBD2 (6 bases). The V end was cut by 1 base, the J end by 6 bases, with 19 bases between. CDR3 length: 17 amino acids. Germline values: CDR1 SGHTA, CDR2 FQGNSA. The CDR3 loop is CASSLDREGGRANEQFF. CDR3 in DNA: TGTGCCAGCAGCTTAGATCGCGAGGGAGGAAGGGCCAATGAGCAGTTCTTC.

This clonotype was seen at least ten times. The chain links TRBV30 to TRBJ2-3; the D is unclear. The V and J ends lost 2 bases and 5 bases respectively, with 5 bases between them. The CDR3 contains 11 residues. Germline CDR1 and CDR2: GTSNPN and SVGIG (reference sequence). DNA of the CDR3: TGTGCCTGGAGTTGGGGAGATACGCAGTATTTT. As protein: CAWSWGDTQYF.

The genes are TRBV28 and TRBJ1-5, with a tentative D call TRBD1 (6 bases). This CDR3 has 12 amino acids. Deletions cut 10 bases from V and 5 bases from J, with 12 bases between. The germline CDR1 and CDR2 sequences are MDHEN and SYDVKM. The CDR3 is CAIGQLYQPQHF. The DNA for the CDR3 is TGTGCCATCGGACAGTTGTATCAGCCCCAGCATTTT.

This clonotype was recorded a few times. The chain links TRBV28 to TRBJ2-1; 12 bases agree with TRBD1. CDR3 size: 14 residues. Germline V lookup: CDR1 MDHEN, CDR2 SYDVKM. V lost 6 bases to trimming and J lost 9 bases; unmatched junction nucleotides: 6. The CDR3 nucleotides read TGTGCCAGCAGATGGGGACAGGGGGCTCCTGAGCAGTTCTTC. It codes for CASRWGQGAPEQFF.

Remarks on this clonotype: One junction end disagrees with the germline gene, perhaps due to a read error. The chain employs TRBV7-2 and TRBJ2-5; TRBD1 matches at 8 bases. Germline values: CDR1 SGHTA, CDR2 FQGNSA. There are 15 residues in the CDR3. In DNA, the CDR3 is TGTGCCAACAGCCTAGACAGGGGTAGGGAAGAGACCCAGTACTTC. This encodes CANSLDRGREETQYF.

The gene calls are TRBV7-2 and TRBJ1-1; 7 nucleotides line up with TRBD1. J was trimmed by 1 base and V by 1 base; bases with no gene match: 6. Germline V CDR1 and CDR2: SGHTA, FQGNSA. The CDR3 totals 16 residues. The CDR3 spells CASSLVLTGRNTEAFF. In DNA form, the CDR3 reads TGTGCCAGCAGCTTAGTACTGACAGGGAGGAACACTGAAGCTTTCTTT.

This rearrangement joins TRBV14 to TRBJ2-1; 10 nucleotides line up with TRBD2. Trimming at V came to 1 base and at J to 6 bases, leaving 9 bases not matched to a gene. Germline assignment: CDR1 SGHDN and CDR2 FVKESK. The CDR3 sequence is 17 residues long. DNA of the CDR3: TGTGCCAGCAGCCAAGGGGCTAGCGGGAGACAATCCAATGAGCAGTTCTTC. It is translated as CASSQGASGRQSNEQFF.

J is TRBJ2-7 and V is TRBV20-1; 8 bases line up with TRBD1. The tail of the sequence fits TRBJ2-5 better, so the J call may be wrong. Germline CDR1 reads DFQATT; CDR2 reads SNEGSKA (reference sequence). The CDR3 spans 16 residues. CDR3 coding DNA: TGCAGTGCTAGAGATCGGATTGGACAGGGAGTACAGACCCAGTACTTC. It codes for CSARDRIGQGVQTQYF.

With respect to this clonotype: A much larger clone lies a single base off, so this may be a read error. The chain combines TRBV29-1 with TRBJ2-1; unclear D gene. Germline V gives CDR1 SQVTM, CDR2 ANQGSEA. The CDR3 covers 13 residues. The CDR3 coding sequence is TGCAGCGCCCGAATACTCGCCAACAATAAGCAGTTCTTC. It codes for CSARILANNKQFF.

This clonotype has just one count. In DNA form, the CDR3 reads TGTGCCAGCAGCTTAGTAGGGGACCGCACAGATACGCAGTATTTT. This gives the protein CASSLVGDRTDTQYF. V is TRBV7-2 and J is TRBJ2-3, with D perhaps assigned TRBD1 or TRBD2 (5 bases each). V was shortened by 1 base and J by 1 base, with 9 bases between the two germline ends. The CDR3 is 15 residues long. The germline V gene encodes CDR1 SGHTA and CDR2 FQGNSA.

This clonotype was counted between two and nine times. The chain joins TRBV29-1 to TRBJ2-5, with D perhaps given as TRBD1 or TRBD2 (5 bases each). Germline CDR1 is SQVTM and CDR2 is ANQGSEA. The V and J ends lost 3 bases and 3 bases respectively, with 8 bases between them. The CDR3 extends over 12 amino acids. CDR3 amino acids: CSVDLGEETQYF. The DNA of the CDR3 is TGCAGCGTTGATCTGGGGGAAGAGACCCAGTACTTC. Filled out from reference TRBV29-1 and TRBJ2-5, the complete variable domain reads SAVISQKPSRDICQRGTSLTIQCQVDSQVTMMFWYRQQPGQSLTLIATANQGSEATYESGFVIDKFPISRPNLTFSTLTVSNMSPEDSSIYLCSVDLGEETQYFGPGTRLLVL.

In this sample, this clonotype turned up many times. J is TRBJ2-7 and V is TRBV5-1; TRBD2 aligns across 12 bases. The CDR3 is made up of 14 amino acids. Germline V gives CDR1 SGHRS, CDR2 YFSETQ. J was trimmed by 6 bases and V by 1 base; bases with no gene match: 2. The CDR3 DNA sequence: TGCGCCAGCAGCTTGACACTAGCGGGAGGCGAGCAGTACTTC. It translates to CASSLTLAGGEQYF.

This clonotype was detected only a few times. CDR3 region: CATSRISGTNEKLFF. CDR3 nucleotides: TGTGCCACCAGCAGGATATCAGGGACTAATGAAAAACTGTTTTTT. The rearrangement links TRBV15 to TRBJ1-4, with a possible D match to TRBD1 (5 bases). The CDR3 has 15 residues. Looked up from germline, CDR1 is LNHNV and CDR2 is YYDKDF (reference sequence). Deletions cut 3 bases from V and 2 bases from J, with 10 bases between.

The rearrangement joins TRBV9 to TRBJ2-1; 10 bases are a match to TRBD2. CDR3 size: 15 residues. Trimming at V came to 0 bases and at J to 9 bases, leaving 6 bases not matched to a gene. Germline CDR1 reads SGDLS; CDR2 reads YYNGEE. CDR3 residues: CASSVAALAGAEQFF. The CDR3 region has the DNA TGTGCCAGCAGCGTAGCTGCCCTAGCGGGAGCTGAGCAGTTCTTC.

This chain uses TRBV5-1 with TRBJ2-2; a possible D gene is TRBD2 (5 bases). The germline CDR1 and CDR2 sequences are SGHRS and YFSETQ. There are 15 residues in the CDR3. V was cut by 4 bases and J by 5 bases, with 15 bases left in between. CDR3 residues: CASSPPGSRTGELFF. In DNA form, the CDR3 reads TGCGCCAGCAGCCCCCCGGGATCTCGGACCGGGGAGCTGTTTTTT.

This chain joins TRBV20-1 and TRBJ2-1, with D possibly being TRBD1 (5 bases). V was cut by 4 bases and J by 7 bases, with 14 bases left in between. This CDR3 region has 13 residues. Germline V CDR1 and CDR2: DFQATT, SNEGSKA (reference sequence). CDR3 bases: TGCAGTGCTACCGAATCCAGGGCGAATGAGCAGTTCTTC. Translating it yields CSATESRANEQFF.

The CDR3 loop reads CASSQSRSLYNEQFF. In DNA, the CDR3 is TGCGCCAGCAGCCAATCCCGGTCCCTTTACAATGAGCAGTTCTTC. V is TRBV4-3 and J is TRBJ2-1; no reliable D call. Per germline, CDR1 LGHNA and CDR2 YSLEER. This CDR3 spans 15 amino acids. V was trimmed by 2 bases and J by 4 bases, leaving 12 bases between them.

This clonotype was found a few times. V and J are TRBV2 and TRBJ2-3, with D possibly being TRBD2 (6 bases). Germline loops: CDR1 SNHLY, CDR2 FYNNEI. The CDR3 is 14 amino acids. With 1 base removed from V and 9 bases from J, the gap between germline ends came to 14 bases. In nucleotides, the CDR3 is TGTGCCAGCAGTGAAGGACTAGAGTTGAGGACGCAGTATTTT. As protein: CASSEGLELRTQYF.

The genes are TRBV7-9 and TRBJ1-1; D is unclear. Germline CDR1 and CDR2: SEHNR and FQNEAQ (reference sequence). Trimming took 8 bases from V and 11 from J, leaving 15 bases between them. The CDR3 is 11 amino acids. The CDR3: CASLVAYDAFF. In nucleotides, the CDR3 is TGTGCCAGCTTAGTGGCGTACGATGCTTTCTTT.

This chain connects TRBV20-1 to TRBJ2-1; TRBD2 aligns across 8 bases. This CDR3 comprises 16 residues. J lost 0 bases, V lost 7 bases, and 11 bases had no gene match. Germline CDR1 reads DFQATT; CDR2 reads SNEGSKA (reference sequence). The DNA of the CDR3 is TGCAGTGGTACTGGACTAGCAGTTAGCTCCTACAATGAGCAGTTCTTC. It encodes CSGTGLAVSSYNEQFF.

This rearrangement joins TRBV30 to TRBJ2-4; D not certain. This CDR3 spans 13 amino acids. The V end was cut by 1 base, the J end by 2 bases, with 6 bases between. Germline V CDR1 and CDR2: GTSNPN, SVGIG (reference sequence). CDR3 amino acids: CAWSGGSKNIQYF. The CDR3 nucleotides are TGTGCCTGGAGTGGTGGTTCCAAAAACATTCAGTACTTC.

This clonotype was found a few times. The CDR3 reads CASSLWLAGDSDTQYF. The CDR3 bases are TGTGCCAGCAGCTTATGGCTAGCGGGAGATTCAGATACGCAGTATTTT. This rearrangement joins TRBV7-2 to TRBJ2-3; 10 bases line up with TRBD2. The CDR3 contains 16 residues. V lost 2 bases and J lost 4; bases outside the gene matches: 6. In germline, CDR1 is SGHTA, CDR2 FQGNSA.

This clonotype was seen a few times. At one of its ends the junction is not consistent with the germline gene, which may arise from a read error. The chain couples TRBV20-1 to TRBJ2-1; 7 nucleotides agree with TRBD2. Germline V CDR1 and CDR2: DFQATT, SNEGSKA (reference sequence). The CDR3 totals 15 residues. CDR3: CSARKRGGGSPEQFF. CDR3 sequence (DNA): TGTAGTGCTAGAAAGCGGGGAGGCGGTTCACCTGAGCAGTTCTTC.

CDR3 in amino acids: CASSEFFGREGANEKLFF. The CDR3, as DNA: TGTGCCAGCAGTGAATTCTTTGGCAGGGAGGGGGCTAATGAAAAACTGTTTTTT. The chain carries TRBV25-1 and TRBJ1-4, with D possibly being TRBD1 (6 bases). Germline CDR1 reads MGHDK; CDR2 reads SYGVNS. Trimming removed 1 base from V and 3 bases from J, with 18 bases in between. The CDR3 is made up of 18 amino acids.

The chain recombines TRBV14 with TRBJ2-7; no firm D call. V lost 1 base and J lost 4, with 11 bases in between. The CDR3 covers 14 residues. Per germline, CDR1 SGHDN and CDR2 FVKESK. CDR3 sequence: CASSQGVLGYEQYF. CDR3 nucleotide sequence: TGTGCCAGCAGCCAAGGAGTTCTCGGGTACGAGCAGTACTTC.

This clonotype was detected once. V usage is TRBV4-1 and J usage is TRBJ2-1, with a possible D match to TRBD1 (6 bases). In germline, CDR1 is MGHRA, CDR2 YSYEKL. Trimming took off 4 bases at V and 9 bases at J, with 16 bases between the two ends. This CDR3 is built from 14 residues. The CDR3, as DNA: TGCGCCAGCAGCCTATGGGAACAGGGATCTGAGCAGTTCTTC. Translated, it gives CASSLWEQGSEQFF.